This paragraph reports one T cell receptor (beta chain). The antigen is unknown. This specimen comes from a study of CD4 T cell repertoires in COVID-19. Study as a whole: CFSE-low cells expanded approximately eleven days with IL-2, then restimulated with other coronavirus spikes.

These patients had recovered from COVID-19 ranging mild to severe. The assay was immunoSEQ multiplex PCR, and TCRdb's table has in-frame clones only and misses some. Of about 75,000 clones listed, 83% are singletons. Study observations and caveats: Sharing of several most expanded SARS-CoV-2-reactive clonotypes across memory subsets suggested intraclonal diversification. In SARS-CoV and/or HKU1 spike cultures, between about 6 and 25% of SARS-CoV-2 clonotypes reappeared.

V lost 6 bases, J lost 1 base, and 13 bases lay in between. There are 16 residues in the CDR3. The germline V gene has CDR1 MDHEN and CDR2 SYDVKM. The chain joins TRBV28 to TRBJ2-6; D is ambiguous. The sequencing here drew on CD4+ T cells from peripheral blood, taken after recovery from COVID-19. The origin of this receptor is a human donor who had COVID-19. CDR3 DNA: TGTGCCAGCAGGGCGGCCCTCGGGTCTGGGGCCAACGTCCTGACTTTC. Its translation: CASRAALGSGANVLTF.